This T cell receptor (beta chain) was sequenced in a study of patients and donors after allogeneic stem cell transplantation. This clonotype has just a few counts. TCRdb re-called the RT-PCR reads through MiXCR, storing one row per CDR3 protein. The table shows tens of thousands of distinct CDR3 sequences, with about 48% occurring only once. Germline-derived CDR1 and CDR2 are DFQATT and SNEGSKA (reference sequence). V lost 4 bases to trimming and J lost 10 bases, with 14 bases between them. This CDR3 has 13 amino acids. V and J are TRBV20-1 and TRBJ1-6, with a weak D call TRBD1 (6 bases). Sequenced: blood, either unsorted or a sorted T cell fraction (not recorded which). The TCR was taken from a human donor who was either an allogeneic HSCT recipient or a stem cell or donor lymphocyte infusion donor (not recorded which). It is not recorded whose cells these are; they may come from a transplant donor. DNA of the CDR3: TGCAGTGCTATCTCACAGGGCGTGTCACCCCTCCACTTT. The encoded protein is CSAISQGVSPLHF.